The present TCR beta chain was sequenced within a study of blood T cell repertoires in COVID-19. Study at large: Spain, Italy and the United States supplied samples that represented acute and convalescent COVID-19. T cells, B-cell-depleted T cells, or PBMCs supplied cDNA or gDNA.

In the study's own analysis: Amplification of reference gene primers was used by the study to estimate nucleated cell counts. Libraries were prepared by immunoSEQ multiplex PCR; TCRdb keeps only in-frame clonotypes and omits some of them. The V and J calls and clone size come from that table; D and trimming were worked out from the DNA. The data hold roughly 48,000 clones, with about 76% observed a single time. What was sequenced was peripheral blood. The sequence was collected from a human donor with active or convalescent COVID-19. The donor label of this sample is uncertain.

The CDR3 reads CASSQDQNTEAFF. In DNA, the CDR3 is TGTGCCAGCAGCCAAGATCAGAACACTGAAGCTTTCTTT. V is TRBV14 and J is TRBJ1-1, with D unresolved. The germline V gene encodes CDR1 SGHDN and CDR2 FVKESK. Deletions cut 0 bases from V and 1 base from J, with 3 bases between. The CDR3 sequence is 13 residues long.